This T cell receptor beta chain comes out of a study of blood T cell repertoires in COVID-19. Study summary: Sites in the United States, Italy and Spain provided acute and convalescent COVID-19 samples. T cells, B-cell-depleted T cells, or PBMCs supplied cDNA or gDNA.

Original data processing: The authors estimated nucleated cell counts from reference gene primer amplification. This table comes from immunoSEQ multiplex PCR, and its TCRdb copy is limited to in-frame clones, with some not included. Clone size and the V and J calls come from that table; the DNA yielded D and trimming. The top ten hold just over 7% of the sample, which has 300,000 to 400,000 clones, 85% seen once. V was pared by 7 bases and J by 3 bases, with 13 bases between. The CDR3 consists of 13 residues. The germline CDR1 and CDR2 sequences are MNHEY and SVGAGI. The TCR comes from a human donor in a cohort sampled during active COVID-19. Sequences were obtained from peripheral blood. This chain uses TRBV6-5 with TRBJ2-7; D perhaps matches TRBD1 (5 bases). The CDR3 coding sequence is TGTGCCAGCACACGAATAGGGGTCTACGAGCAGTACTTC. Residues: CASTRIGVYEQYF.